This T cell receptor beta chain appears in the sequencing data of a study of T-cell reconstitution after alpha-beta-depleted transplantation in children. Study-level results: T-cell counts and diversity at one year post-transplant came mainly from newly produced T cells. Reportedly, alpha-beta T cells present about two months post-transplant originated from several hundred expanded clones of graft origin.

Unique molecular identifiers featured in how the TCRbeta library was prepared. TCRdb re-called the PCR reads through MiXCR, storing one row per CDR3 protein. The sample has some 200,000 distinct CDR3 sequences; approximately 6.8% are singletons. Germline loops: CDR1 MNHEY, CDR2 SMNVEV (reference sequence). This CDR3 contains 13 residues. As concerns this clonotype: The target antigen is unknown. A much larger clone differs from this one at a single base, so this may be a read error.

The chain combines TRBV27 with TRBJ2-3, with unresolved D. This clonotype originated in a girl in the first two years of life with combined immunodeficiency, due to receive a stem cell transplant. This sample comprised PBMCs, obtained before TCRalphabeta/CD19-depleted stem cell transplant. The CDR3 sequence: CASSPDVTYTQYF. CDR3 coding DNA: TGTGCCAGCAGCCCCGACGTCACATATACGCAGTATTTT.